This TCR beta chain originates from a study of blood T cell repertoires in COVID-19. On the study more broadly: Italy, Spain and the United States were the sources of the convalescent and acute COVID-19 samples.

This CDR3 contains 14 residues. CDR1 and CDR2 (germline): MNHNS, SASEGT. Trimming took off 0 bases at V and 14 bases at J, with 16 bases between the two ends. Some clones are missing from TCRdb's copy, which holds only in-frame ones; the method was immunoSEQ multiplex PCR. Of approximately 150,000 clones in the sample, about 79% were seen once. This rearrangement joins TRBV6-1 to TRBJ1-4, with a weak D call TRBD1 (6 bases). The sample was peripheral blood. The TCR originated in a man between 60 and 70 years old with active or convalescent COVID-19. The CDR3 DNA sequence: TGTGCCAGCAGTGAAGCTCTCCCAGAGGGGGTGCTGTTTTTT. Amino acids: CASSEALPEGVLFF.